These 4 T cell receptor beta chains originate from one sample sequenced in a study of blood T cells in healthy people across ages. Sample-barcoded 5' priming and a J-beta primer mix drove a second PCR of about 7 to 11 cycles. TCRdb redid the calling of the 5' RACE reads with MiXCR, one entry per CDR3 protein. The sample has roughly 1,700,000 distinct CDR3 sequences; 28% are singletons. Sequenced sample: blood. Source of these receptors: a young woman in good health.

The chain combines TRBV12-3 or TRBV12-4 with TRBJ2-7; 10 positions match TRBD2. The trim removed 8 bases at V and 0 bases at J, leaving 4 bases unmatched. This CDR3 spans 14 amino acids. The CDR3 DNA is TGTGCCAGCGCTAGCGGGGGATCCTCCTACGAGCAGTACTTC. This translates into CASASGGSSYEQYF.

This clonotype has a handful of counts. The rearrangement links TRBV12-3 or TRBV12-4 to TRBJ1-4, with TRBD1 identical over 7 bases. With 10 bases clipped from V and 5 bases from J, the junction kept 7 bases outside the gene matches. The CDR3 is made up of 13 amino acids. CDR3 loop: CAIRDSVNEKLFF. DNA of the CDR3: TGTGCCATCCGGGACAGCGTAAATGAAAAACTGTTTTTT.

This chain joins TRBV7-2 and TRBJ2-7, with TRBD1 identical over 10 bases. The CDR3 sequence is 15 residues long. Germline CDR1 is SGHTA and CDR2 is FQGNSA. After removal of 5 bases from V and 6 bases from J, the junction contained 10 bases not matched to a gene. The CDR3 coding sequence is TGTGCCAGCAGCCCTAAATCGGGACAGGGGCGCGAGCAGTACTTC. It is translated as CASSPKSGQGREQYF.

The chain is built from TRBV14 and TRBJ2-1; TRBD1 matches at 9 bases. With 3 bases clipped from V and 4 bases from J, the junction kept 13 bases outside the gene matches. CDR1 SGHDN and CDR2 FVKESK come from the germline V gene. CDR3 length equals 18 residues. CDR3 DNA: TGTGCCAGCAGCCAGCCCTACGAGGGGACAGGGCGATACAATGAGCAGTTCTTC. Encoded protein: CASSQPYEGTGRYNEQFF.